Reported below is one TCR beta chain. Original methodology: Estimated nucleated cell counts came from reference gene primer amplification. Method: immunoSEQ multiplex PCR; TCRdb's copy keeps in-frame clones and lacks some. Clone size and V and J calls were adopted from that table, with D and trimming inferred from the DNA. The table lists some 450,000 clones, about 90% of them singletons. The CDR3 contains 17 residues. Trimming took 4 bases from V and 1 from J, leaving 17 bases between them. The germline gives CDR1 MNHNS, CDR2 SASEGT. This sample is drawn from a study of blood T cell repertoires in COVID-19. For the study at large: Both acute and convalescent COVID-19 samples were obtained from the United States, Italy and Spain. PBMCs, B-cell-depleted T cells, or T cells were the source of the cDNA or gDNA that made up the material.

Seattle enrolled patients during active infection and tracked them longitudinally. The material sequenced was peripheral blood. The gene calls are TRBV6-1 and TRBJ1-5; weak D call: TRBD1 (5 bases). The origin of this receptor is a man aged 18 to 30 with COVID-19, enrolled during active disease. The CDR3 sequence is CASSGQGWGYSNQPQHF. The CDR3 bases are TGTGCCAGCAGTGGGCAGGGTTGGGGCTACAGCAATCAGCCCCAGCATTTT.